This entry describes one TCR beta chain. Its antigen remains unidentified. No much larger clonotype is one base removed from it; base qualities were not supplied. TCRbeta CDR3 regions were amplified from genomic DNA by means of the immunoSEQ Assay, a bias-controlled multiplex PCR. The study's own analysis went as follows. The number of nucleated cells in each sample was estimated by amplification of reference gene primers within the assay. To quantify the absolute abundance of each unique TCRbeta CDR3 rearrangement, sequence reads were collapsed and filtered. For each sample, productive Simpson clonality was calculated by taking the square root of Simpson's diversity index across productive rearrangements. TCRdb carries this immuneACCESS record with in-frame sequences only. Its versions omit some clonotypes, under half of them owing to an unresolved V gene in the studies checked, with the rest unexplained. The DNA was the basis for D and trimming; V, J and clone size are from that table. Within this sample are around 310,000 clones, with about 91% of them counted one time only. The ten largest clones represent approximately 13% of the sample.

These data originate in a study of blood T cell repertoires in COVID-19 (dated by TCRdb to the early 2020s). Context from the whole study: Samples from collaborators originated in the United States, Italy and Spain and spanned both the acute and convalescent phases of COVID-19. Samples were obtained from the ongoing ImmuneRACE study (first 160 participants) and from 1,254 subjects provided by 6 global collaborators. Nearly every sample came with metadata listing a de-identified subject ID, COVID-19 status, age in years and sex. The repertoires were released in a freely available public database meant as a resource for research on the immune response to SARS-CoV-2. Deeply sampled blood TCRbeta repertoires from subjects exposed to, actively infected with, or recovered from COVID-19 were included in the dataset. The material from the prospective study consisted of cDNA or gDNA derived from T cells, B-cell-depleted T cells, or PBMCs. Where HLA class I and class II types were available, the types were taken from metadata supplied by the sample provider, not from assay-based typing.

V is cut by 4 bases and J by 1 base, and the space between the germline ends is 14 bases. As encoded in the germline V gene (reference sequence), CDR1 is SGHNT while CDR2 is YYREEE. The CDR3 contains 15 residues, cysteine and phenylalanine counted. Just the 45-base CDR3 DNA is kept, in frame starting at base 1. Paper-wide results and their limitations: The amount of clinical and demographic metadata varied by source and participant and was provided uncurated.

The collaborating institutions used their own protocols to collect whole blood in K2EDTA tubes. For TCRbeta analysis, collaborators shipped samples as frozen whole blood, isolated PBMCs, or DNA extracted from either of those sample types. This sequence originates from a woman aged 60-75 years with acute or convalescent COVID-19. In this chain, TRBV5-4 is recombined with TRBJ1-1; D gene: possibly TRBD1, on 6 matching bases. The sample comprised peripheral blood. CDR3 reads: CASSTSTGRNTEAFF. Here is the DNA: TGTGCCAGCAGCACCTCGACAGGAAGGAACACTGAAGCTTTCTTT.